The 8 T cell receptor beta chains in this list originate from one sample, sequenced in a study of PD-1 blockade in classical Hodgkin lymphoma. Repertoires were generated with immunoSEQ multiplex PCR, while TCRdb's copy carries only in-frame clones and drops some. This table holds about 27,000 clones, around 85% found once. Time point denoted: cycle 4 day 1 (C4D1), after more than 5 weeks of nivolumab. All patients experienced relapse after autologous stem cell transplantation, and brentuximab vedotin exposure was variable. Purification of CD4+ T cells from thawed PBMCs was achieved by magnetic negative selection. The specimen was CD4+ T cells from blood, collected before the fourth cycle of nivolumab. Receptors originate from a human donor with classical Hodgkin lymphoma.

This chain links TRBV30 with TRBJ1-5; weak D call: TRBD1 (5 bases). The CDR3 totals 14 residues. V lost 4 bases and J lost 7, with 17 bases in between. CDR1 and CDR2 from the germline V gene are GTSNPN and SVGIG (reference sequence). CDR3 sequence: CAWNSRGGRQPQHF. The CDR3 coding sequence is TGTGCCTGGAATAGTAGGGGCGGGAGACAGCCCCAGCATTTT.

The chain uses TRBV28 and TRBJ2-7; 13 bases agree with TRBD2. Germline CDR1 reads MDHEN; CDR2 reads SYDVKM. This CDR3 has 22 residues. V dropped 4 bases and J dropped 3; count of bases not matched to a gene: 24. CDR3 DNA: TGTGCCAGCAGTTCTCTCTTACACTACCGGACTAGCGGGAGAATCATGGTCTACGAGCAGTACTTC. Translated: CASSSLLHYRTSGRIMVYEQYF.

The CDR3 here is CASSGGTSSSEQYF. CDR3 nucleotides: TGTGCCAGTAGTGGAGGGACTAGCTCGTCCGAGCAGTACTTC. The chain couples TRBV19 to TRBJ2-7; 9 bases agree with TRBD2. There are 14 residues in the CDR3. The trim removed 5 bases at V and 6 bases at J, leaving 8 bases unmatched. From germline, CDR1 is LNHDA and CDR2 SQIVND (reference sequence).

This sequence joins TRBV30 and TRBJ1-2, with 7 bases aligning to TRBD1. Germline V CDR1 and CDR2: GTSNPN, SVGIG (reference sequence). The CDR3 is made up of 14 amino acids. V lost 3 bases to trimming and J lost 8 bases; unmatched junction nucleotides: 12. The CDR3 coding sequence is TGTGCCTGGAGCGAAGACAGGGCTACGGGAGGCTACACCTTC. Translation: CAWSEDRATGGYTF.

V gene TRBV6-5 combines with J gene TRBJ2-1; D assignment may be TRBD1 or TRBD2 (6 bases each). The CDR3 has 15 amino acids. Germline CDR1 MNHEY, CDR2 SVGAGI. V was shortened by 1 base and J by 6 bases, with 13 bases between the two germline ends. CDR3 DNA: TGTGCCAGCAGTTACTGGGGGGCGCAGGGCAATGAGCAGTTCTTC. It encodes CASSYWGAQGNEQFF.

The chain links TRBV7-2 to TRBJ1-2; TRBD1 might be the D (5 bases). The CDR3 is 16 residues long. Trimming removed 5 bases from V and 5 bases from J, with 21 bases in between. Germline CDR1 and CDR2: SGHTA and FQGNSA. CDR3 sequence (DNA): TGTGCCAGCAGCCCTGCTGGGGGACGGTCACAATATGGCTACACCTTC. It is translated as CASSPAGGRSQYGYTF.

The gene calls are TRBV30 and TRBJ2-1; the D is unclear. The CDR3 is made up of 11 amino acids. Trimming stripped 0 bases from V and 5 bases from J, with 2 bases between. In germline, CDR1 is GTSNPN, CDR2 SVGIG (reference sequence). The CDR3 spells CAWSVDNEQFF. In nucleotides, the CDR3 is TGTGCCTGGAGTGTAGACAATGAGCAGTTCTTC.

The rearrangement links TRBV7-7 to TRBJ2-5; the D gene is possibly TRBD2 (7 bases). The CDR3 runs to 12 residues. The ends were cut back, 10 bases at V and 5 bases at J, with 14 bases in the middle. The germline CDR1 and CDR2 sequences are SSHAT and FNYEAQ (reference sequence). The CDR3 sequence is CAMGASGETQYF. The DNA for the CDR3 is TGTGCCATGGGGGCTAGCGGCGAGACCCAGTACTTC.